Listed below are T cell receptor beta chains from one sample, sequenced in a study of CD8+CD57+ T cells in acquired aplastic anemia. TCRdb reprocessed the reads with MiXCR, giving one entry per CDR3 protein. The sample has about 180,000 distinct CDR3 sequences; less than 60% are singletons. Specimen: sorted CD4+, CD8+, or CD8+CD57+ T cells (not recorded which) from PBMCs. The source of these receptors is a human donor with aplastic anemia. Each CDR3 is given with its conserved first and last residue. A D gene is named only where the DNA matches it firmly. Only part of the rows carry a size: once, few, many, or a class if the clone is expanded.

clone_size	d_call	v_call	j_call	cdr3_aa	cdr3_nt
NA	TRBD2	TRBV7-2	TRBJ2-7	CASRPGLAGYEQYF	TGTGCCAGCAGACCGGGACTAGCGGGCTACGAGCAGTACTTC
few	TRBD2	TRBV5-4	TRBJ2-5	CASSRSSSGDQETQYF	TGTGCCAGCAGCCGATCGAGTAGCGGGGACCAAGAGACCCAGTACTTC
few	TRBD1	TRBV5-6	TRBJ2-2	CASSLPGQGVTGELFF	TGTGCCAGCAGTCTCCCGGGACAGGGGGTAACCGGGGAGCTGTTTTTT
many	NA	TRBV6-1	TRBJ1-5	CASTTGGNSNQPQHF	TGTGCCAGCACTACCGGGGGAAATAGCAATCAGCCCCAGCATTTT
many	NA	TRBV6-1	TRBJ2-1	CASTREHRGSEEQFF	TGTGCCAGCACCCGGGAACACCGCGGGTCAGAAGAGCAGTTCTTC
NA	NA	TRBV12-5	TRBJ2-1	CATGLPRTDLYNEQFF	TGTGCTACCGGTTTACCCAGGACTGATCTGTACAATGAGCAGTTCTTC
NA	NA	TRBV20-1	TRBJ2-1	CSARYPFWNEQFF	TGCAGTGCCAGATATCCCTTCTGGAATGAGCAGTTCTTC
NA	NA	TRBV18	TRBJ2-3	CASSPLTSPSTDTQYF	TGTGCCAGCTCACCCCTTACTTCGCCTAGCACAGATACGCAGTATTTT
NA	TRBD2	TRBV20-1	TRBJ2-1	CSARVLAGGSNEQFF	TGCAGTGCTAGAGTTCTAGCGGGAGGATCCAATGAGCAGTTCTTC
NA	NA	TRBV6-1	TRBJ1-5	CASSRLGNQPQHF	TGTGCCAGCAGTCGTCTTGGCAATCAGCCCCAGCATTTT
NA	TRBD1	TRBV7-8	TRBJ1-6	CASSEAGVGQSHF	TGTGCCAGCAGTGAAGCGGGTGTGGGACAGTCTCACTTT
NA	TRBD2	TRBV20-1	TRBJ2-7	CSTNSAGSYEQYF	TGCAGTACCAACTCAGCGGGATCCTACGAGCAGTACTTC
NA	NA	TRBV20-1	TRBJ2-5	CSPRGTDQETQYF	TGCAGCCCGAGGGGGACGGATCAAGAGACCCAGTACTTC
many	NA	TRBV11-3	TRBJ2-1	CASSSTGVSYNEQFF	TGTGCCAGCAGCTCGACAGGTGTCTCCTACAATGAGCAGTTCTTC
many	NA	TRBV4-1	TRBJ1-2	CASSQDVQSYGYTF	TGCGCCAGCAGCCAAGATGTCCAGAGCTATGGCTACACCTTC
many	NA	TRBV19	TRBJ1-1	CASSPRATEAFF	TGTGCCAGTAGTCCTCGTGCCACTGAAGCTTTCTTT
many	NA	TRBV24-1	TRBJ2-2	CATSGPLNTGELFF	TGTGCCACCAGTGGCCCGTTGAACACCGGGGAGCTGTTTTTT
NA	NA	TRBV7-3	TRBJ2-7	CASSSSTMAEQYF	TGCGCCAGCAGCTCGTCGACGATGGCCGAGCAGTACTTC
many	NA	TRBV5-1	TRBJ2-3	CASSLSGGAGDTQYF	TGCGCCAGCAGCTTGTCGGGGGGCGCGGGAGATACGCAGTATTTT
NA	TRBD1	TRBV2	TRBJ2-7	CATAGTGVPPWYEQYF	TGTGCCACCGCCGGGACAGGGGTTCCGCCTTGGTACGAGCAGTACTTC
NA	NA	TRBV20-1	TRBJ1-2	CSARDPDIYGYTF	TGCAGTGCTAGAGATCCCGACATCTATGGCTACACCTTC
few	NA	TRBV2	TRBJ2-5	CASNGAGETQYF	TGTGCCAGCAATGGCGCAGGGGAGACCCAGTACTTC
NA	NA	TRBV7-2	TRBJ2-7	CASSSQGYEQYF	TGTGCCAGCAGCTCGCAGGGTTACGAGCAGTACTTC
many	TRBD1	TRBV20-1	TRBJ2-7	CSAPQGQGGYEQYF	TGCAGTGCGCCACAGGGACAGGGGGGCTACGAGCAGTACTTC
NA	NA	TRBV19	TRBJ2-3	CASRRDGFTQYF	TGTGCCAGTAGAAGGGACGGCTTTACGCAGTATTTT
NA	NA	TRBV6-5	TRBJ1-1	CASSYGDTNTEAFF	TGTGCCAGCAGTTACGGGGACACAAACACTGAAGCTTTCTTT
many	NA	TRBV7-9	TRBJ1-6	CASSLDSSGSPLHF	TGTGCCAGCAGCTTGGACAGTTCGGGGTCACCCCTCCACTTT
many	NA	TRBV5-1	TRBJ2-3	CASSLPGPGSTDTQYF	TGCGCCAGCAGCTTGCCGGGCCCGGGGTCAACAGATACGCAGTATTTT
many	NA	TRBV7-2	TRBJ2-1	CASSSDTYNEQFF	TGTGCCAGCAGCTCGGATACCTACAATGAGCAGTTCTTC
many	NA	TRBV5-8	TRBJ2-1	CASSGGAARQFF	TGTGCCAGCAGCGGCGGGGCAGCGCGGCAGTTCTTC
NA	NA	TRBV7-9	TRBJ2-7	CASSLYGEQYF	TGTGCCAGCAGCCTGTACGGCGAGCAGTACTTC
NA	TRBD1	TRBV20-1	TRBJ2-2	CSALDRAWTGELFF	TGCAGTGCTCTTGACAGGGCCTGGACCGGGGAGCTGTTTTTT
NA	TRBD2	TRBV11-2	TRBJ2-7	CASSLTSGNSYEQYF	TGTGCCAGCAGCTTAACTAGCGGGAACTCCTACGAGCAGTACTTC
NA	NA	TRBV15	TRBJ2-1	CATSSLDRYNEQFF	TGTGCCACCAGCAGCTTGGATCGGTACAATGAGCAGTTCTTC
NA	TRBD1	TRBV11-1	TRBJ2-3	CASSAASRGPITDTQYF	TGTGCCAGCAGCGCAGCCTCCAGGGGGCCGATCACAGATACGCAGTATTTT
NA	NA	TRBV7-9	TRBJ2-5	CASSRAVRVAEETQYF	TGTGCCAGCAGCCGGGCGGTCAGGGTGGCAGAAGAGACCCAGTACTTC
NA	NA	TRBV3-1	TRBJ1-2	CASSQVWEGYTF	TGTGCCAGCAGCCAAGTCTGGGAAGGCTACACCTTC
NA	NA	TRBV7-2	TRBJ1-2	CASSLDAKGRGHGYTF	TGTGCCAGCAGCTTAGATGCTAAGGGGAGAGGCCATGGCTACACCTTC
many	NA	TRBV20-1	TRBJ2-7	CSARDRRANPYEQYF	TGCAGTGCTAGAGATCGCAGGGCAAATCCCTACGAGCAGTACTTC
NA	TRBD1	TRBV27	TRBJ2-7	CASSLRTTGDEQYF	TGTGCCAGCAGCCTAAGAACGACAGGGGACGAGCAGTACTTC